This passage covers 20 T cell receptor beta chains from one sample sequenced in a study of breast tumors, draining lymph nodes, adjacent tissues. Samples came from axillary lymph nodes draining the breast cancer. TCRdb fed the multiplex PCR reads into MiXCR, producing one record per CDR3 protein. The sample holds 200,000 to 300,000 distinct CDR3 sequences, 30% seen once. The sample comprised axillary lymph node tissue. The receptors come from a female donor with breast cancer. Some clones in this sample may be carry-over from other donors' samples.

This clonotype was observed at least ten times. The chain recombines TRBV19 with TRBJ2-1; 10 bases line up with TRBD2. The V segment lost 4 bases and the J segment 7 bases; nucleotides outside the gene matches: 7. This CDR3 spans 15 amino acids. Germline values: CDR1 LNHDA, CDR2 SQIVND (reference sequence). This CDR3 reads CASSKASGSWNEQFF. Here the CDR3 DNA reads TGTGCCAGTAGTAAAGCTAGCGGGAGCTGGAATGAGCAGTTCTTC. Variable domain in full (rest from reference TRBV19 and TRBJ2-1): DGGITQSPKYLFRKEGQNVTLSCEQNLNHDAMYWYRQDPGQGLRLIYYSQIVNDFQKGDIAEGYSVSREKKESFPLTVTSAQKNPTAFYLCASSKASGSWNEQFFGPGTRLTVL.

This clonotype was observed a few times. A single base separates this from a much larger clone, so it may be a read error. The chain links TRBV5-1 to TRBJ1-4; the D gene is possibly TRBD1 (5 bases). The germline V gene encodes CDR1 SGHRS and CDR2 YFSETQ. The CDR3 extends over 13 amino acids. CDR3 region: CASSADWGENLFF. The CDR3 DNA follows: TGCGCCAGCAGCGCAGATTGGGGGGAAAACCTGTTTTTT.

In the case of this clonotype: The conserved phenylalanine or tryptophan normally closing the CDR3 is absent here, so this likely arose from a read error. The DNA is left out, because the CDR3 cannot be placed on it with certainty; the CDR3 is given as TCRdb lists it. The CDR3 sequence: CASSQDRRPRR. The V gene is TRBV4-1, the J gene TRBJ1-6; the table's D call TRBD1 went unverified against the DNA. Counting both end residues, the CDR3 totals 11 amino acids. The germline V gene has CDR1 MGHRA and CDR2 YSYEKL.

This clonotype was found a few times. A much bigger clone sits one base away, suggesting this may be a read error. The chain joins TRBV19 to TRBJ2-3, with D possibly being TRBD1 (6 bases). This CDR3 spans 16 amino acids. Germline V gene lookup returns CDR1 LNHDA and CDR2 SQIVND (reference sequence). In DNA, the CDR3 is TGTACCAGTAGCGCCGGATGGACAGATCGTGCAGATACGCAGTATTTT. Protein product: CTSSAGWTDRADTQYF. Supplemented by reference TRBV19 and TRBJ2-3, the full variable domain reads DGGITQSPKYLFRKEGQNVTLSCEQNLNHDAMYWYRQDPGQGLRLIYYSQIVNDFQKGDIAEGYSVSREKKESFPLTVTSAQKNPTAFYLCTSSAGWTDRADTQYFGPGTRLTVL.

This clonotype was picked up many times. The chain combines TRBV6-1 with TRBJ2-6; 10 nucleotides match TRBD1. The CDR3 totals 18 residues. V was pared by 2 bases and J by 3 bases, with 7 bases of the junction left unmatched. The germline V gene has CDR1 MNHNS and CDR2 SASEGT. For the CDR3, the DNA is TGTGCCAGCAGTGAACACCGGGACAGGGGTTTTGGGGCCAACGTCCTGACTTTC. Translated: CASSEHRDRGFGANVLTF.

Only a few counts were recorded for this clonotype. The V and J genes are TRBV5-4 and TRBJ2-7, with 7 positions matching TRBD1. Germline V gene sequence: CDR1 SGHNT, CDR2 YYREEE (reference sequence). This CDR3 comprises 15 residues. The ends lost 0 bases at V and 6 bases at J; junction bases unmatched: 9. Written as DNA, the CDR3 is TGTGCCAGCAGCTTGGGAGGGGGCGCTGAGCGCGAGCAGTACTTC. It yields the protein CASSLGGGAEREQYF.

The chain recombines TRBV24-1 with TRBJ1-2; 10 bases align to TRBD1. V lost 3 bases to trimming and J lost 0 bases; unmatched junction nucleotides: 0. Germline CDR1 and CDR2: KGHDR and SFDVKD. This CDR3 is built from 15 residues. CDR3 nucleotides: TGTGCCACCAGTGATGGGACAGGGGCTAACTATGGCTACACCTTC. Translated, it gives CATSDGTGANYGYTF.

This clonotype was picked up many times. The chain has TRBV7-6 and TRBJ1-1; D not certain. Looked up from germline, CDR1 is SGHVS and CDR2 is FNYEAQ. The V end lost 1 base, the J end lost 5 bases, and 8 bases lay between the germline ends. CDR3 length: 13 amino acids. For the CDR3, the DNA is TGTGCCAGCAGCTTAGGGGAGGGAACTGAAGCTTTCTTT. Its protein is CASSLGEGTEAFF.

In its sample, this clonotype was seen many times. The chain recombines TRBV19 with TRBJ2-2; the D gene is possibly TRBD1 (5 bases). Trimming left V 6 bases short and J 4 bases short, with 15 bases between. Germline CDR1 reads LNHDA; CDR2 reads SQIVND (reference sequence). The length of the CDR3 is 15 residues. The CDR3 DNA reads as TGTGCCAGTAGCCGTCTGAGACAGAGCACCGGGGAGCTGTTTTTT. Residues: CASSRLRQSTGELFF.

This clonotype was seen many times. V is TRBV7-9 and J is TRBJ2-3, with D unresolved. Germline V gives CDR1 SEHNR, CDR2 FQNEAQ (reference sequence). Trimming took 5 bases from V and 2 from J, leaving 8 bases between them. CDR3 length equals 13 residues. CDR3 in amino acids: CASSRWPTDTQYF. The CDR3 DNA reads TGTGCCAGCAGCCGGTGGCCCACAGATACGCAGTATTTT. Filled out from reference TRBV7-9 and TRBJ2-3, the complete variable domain reads DTGVSQNPRHKITKRGQNVTFRCDPISEHNRLYWYRQTLGQGPEFLTYFQNEAQLEKSRLLSDRFSAERPKGSFSTLEIQRTEQGDSAMYLCASSRWPTDTQYFGPGTRLTVL.

This clonotype has ten or more counts. V and J are TRBV7-9 and TRBJ2-1; 7 bases map to TRBD2. Germline CDR1 is SEHNR and CDR2 is FQNEAQ (reference sequence). V shed 0 bases, J shed 5 bases, and the junction held 1 base outside the gene matches. The CDR3 contains 14 residues. The CDR3 DNA sequence: TGTGCCAGCAGCTTAGCGGGACTAAACAATGAGCAGTTCTTC. It codes for CASSLAGLNNEQFF.

This clonotype came up a few times. V and J are TRBV6-4 and TRBJ2-6; 9 positions agree with TRBD1. J was trimmed by 4 bases and V by 5 bases; bases with no gene match: 12. Germline values: CDR1 MRHNA, CDR2 SNTAGT. The length of the CDR3 is 18 residues. The CDR3: CASSPEGQGSKGANVLTF. CDR3 nucleotide sequence: TGTGCCAGCAGTCCCGAGGGACAGGGTTCGAAAGGGGCCAACGTCCTGACTTTC.

This clonotype has a count of ten or more. V usage is TRBV12-3 or TRBV12-4 and J usage is TRBJ2-1; 8 bases agree with TRBD2. V lost 6 bases, J lost 2 bases, and 9 bases stayed unmatched. This CDR3 is built from 16 residues. This chain's CDR3 is CASRLGSGRTYNEQFF. For the CDR3, the DNA is TGTGCCAGCAGGTTGGGGAGCGGGAGAACCTACAATGAGCAGTTCTTC.

This clonotype occurred a few times. This clone may be a read error of a much larger clone one base away. The chain recombines TRBV11-2 with TRBJ1-3; TRBD1 matches 7 bases. The V gene's germline CDR1 is SGHAT and CDR2 FQNNGV. This CDR3 has 15 residues. V lost 5 bases, J lost 5 bases, and 9 bases stayed unmatched. CDR3 nucleotides: TGTGCCAGCAGCCAACAGACAGGGACTCGAAACACCATATATTTT. It codes for CASSQQTGTRNTIYF.

The table lists this clonotype with many counts. J is TRBJ2-2 and V is TRBV12-3 or TRBV12-4; TRBD1 agrees at 8 bases. The CDR3 length is 16 residues. J lost 5 bases, V lost 5 bases, and 10 bases had no gene match. As DNA, the CDR3 is TGTGCCAGCAGTCCGGACGGACAGGGACGGACCGGGGAGCTGTTTTTT. This translates into CASSPDGQGRTGELFF.

This clonotype appeared many times. CDR3 DNA sequence: TGTGCCAGCAGTTTAGGGCTAGCGGGAGGGTACACCGGGGAGCTGTTTTTT. Encoded protein: CASSLGLAGGYTGELFF. The V and J genes are TRBV12-3 or TRBV12-4 and TRBJ2-2, with 12 bases identical to TRBD2. With 1 base clipped from V and 3 bases from J, the junction kept 3 bases outside the gene matches. The CDR3 runs to 17 residues.

This clonotype has at least ten counts. The rearrangement joins TRBV28 to TRBJ1-2, with 10 bases fitting TRBD1. The V and J ends lost 8 bases and 6 bases, in that order; junction bases with no gene match: 9. The CDR3 length is 14 residues. Germline V lookup: CDR1 MDHEN, CDR2 SYDVKM. The CDR3 is CASGGTGASHGYTF. The DNA for the CDR3 is TGTGCCAGCGGAGGGACAGGGGCCTCACATGGCTACACCTTC.

This clonotype showed up many times. The chain is built from TRBV19 and TRBJ2-2; 9 nucleotides agree with TRBD2. The J segment lost 2 bases and the V segment lost 6 bases, leaving 10 bases of the junction unmatched. CDR1 is LNHDA, CDR2 SQIVND, per germline (reference sequence). This CDR3 contains 17 residues. The CDR3 loop is CASSRKTSGGNTGELFF. The CDR3 region has the DNA TGTGCCAGTAGCCGAAAGACTAGCGGAGGAAACACCGGGGAGCTGTTTTTT.

V is TRBV5-5 and J is TRBJ2-1; 9 nucleotides align to TRBD2. The CDR3 consists of 16 residues. With 0 bases clipped from V and 7 bases from J, the junction kept 8 bases outside the gene matches. Germline V gene lookup returns CDR1 SGHKS and CDR2 YYEKEE (reference sequence). The DNA for the CDR3 is TGTGCCAGCAGCTTGGTAGCGGGAGTTATATCGAATGAGCAGTTCTTC. This sequence encodes CASSLVAGVISNEQFF.

The rearrangement uses TRBV7-8 and TRBJ1-6; the match to TRBD1 covers 12 bases. The CDR3 loop spans 17 amino acids. With 5 bases clipped from V and 4 bases from J, the junction kept 6 bases outside the gene matches. CDR1 and CDR2 from the germline V gene are SGHVS and FQNEAQ. CDR3 protein: CASSPRDRGRYNSPLHF. The DNA of the CDR3 is TGTGCCAGCAGCCCCCGGGACAGGGGGCGATATAATTCACCCCTCCACTTT. Full variable domain (missing parts from reference TRBV7-8 and TRBJ1-6): GAGVSQSPRYKVAKRGQDVALRCDPISGHVSLFWYQQALGQGPEFLTYFQNEAQLDKSGLPSDRFFAERPEGSVSTLKIQRTQQEDSAVYLCASSPRDRGRYNSPLHFGNGTRLTVT.